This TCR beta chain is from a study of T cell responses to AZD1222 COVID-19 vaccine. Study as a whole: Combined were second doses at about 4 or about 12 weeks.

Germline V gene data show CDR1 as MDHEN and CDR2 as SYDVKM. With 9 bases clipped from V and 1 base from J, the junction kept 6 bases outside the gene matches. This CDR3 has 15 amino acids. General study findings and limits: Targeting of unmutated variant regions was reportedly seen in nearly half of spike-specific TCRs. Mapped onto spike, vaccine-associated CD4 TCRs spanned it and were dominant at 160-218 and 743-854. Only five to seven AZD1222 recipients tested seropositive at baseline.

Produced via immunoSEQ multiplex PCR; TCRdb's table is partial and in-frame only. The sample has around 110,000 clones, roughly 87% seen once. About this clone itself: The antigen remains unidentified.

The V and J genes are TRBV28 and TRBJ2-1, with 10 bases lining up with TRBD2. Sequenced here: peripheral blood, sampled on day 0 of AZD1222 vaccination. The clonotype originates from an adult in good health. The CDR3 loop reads CASLAGVGSYNEQFF. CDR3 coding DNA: TGTGCCAGTCTAGCGGGAGTAGGTTCCTACAATGAGCAGTTCTTC.